Sequencing of this T cell receptor (beta chain) was carried out in a study of blood T cell repertoires in COVID-19. For the study at large: Sample material is recorded as cDNA or gDNA derived from T cells, B-cell-depleted T cells, or PBMCs.

Authors' methods: Amplifying reference gene primers gave estimates of nucleated cell counts. Only in-frame clones appear in the TCRdb table, and some are missing; sequencing was by immunoSEQ multiplex PCR. The DNA gave D and trimming, while V, J and clone size come from that table. Altogether about 190,000 clones are present, roughly 79% being singletons, with the ten largest covering roughly 28%. The CDR3 is 13 amino acids. In the case of this clone: At one end, the junction sequence differs from germline, possibly due to a read error.

The chain uses TRBV12-3 or TRBV12-4 and TRBJ1-1; the D is unclear. The sample consisted of peripheral blood. The receptor's source is a woman in her 70s with acute or convalescent COVID-19. Here the CDR3 reads CASTLRWNTEAFF. The CDR3 coding sequence is TGTGCCAGCACTTTACGGTGGAACACTGAAGCTTTCTTT.